Sequencing of this TCR beta chain was carried out in a study of blood T cell repertoires in COVID-19. Measured with immunoSEQ multiplex PCR; TCRdb has only the in-frame clones, and not every one. The sample holds some 320,000 clones, 90% seen once. Germline CDR1 and CDR2: SGHTA and FQGNSA. This CDR3 is 15 amino acids long. J gave up 2 bases and V 5 bases, and 6 bases lay outside the gene matches. This chain connects TRBV7-2 to TRBJ2-5; 9 bases map to TRBD1. Sequences were obtained from PBMCs or T cells enriched from blood (not recorded which). The TCR originated in a man aged 55 to 70 who had recovered from COVID-19. The DNA of the CDR3 is TGTGCCAGCAGCCCTCGGACAGGGGCACAAGAGACCCAGTACTTC. It yields the protein CASSPRTGAQETQYF.